Following are 25 T cell receptor beta chains from one sample sequenced in a study of the immune and genomic landscape of osteosarcoma. Generated by immunoSEQ multiplex PCR, the TCRdb table keeps only in-frame clones and is missing some. The data hold over a thousand clones, with 55% to 70% observed a single time. The sample was metastatic tumor tissue from the lung. The receptors stem from a boy younger than 18 with osteosarcoma.

The chain joins TRBV27 to TRBJ2-1, with TRBD1 matching 8 bases. The germline V gene encodes CDR1 MNHEY and CDR2 SMNVEV (reference sequence). The CDR3 contains 15 residues. V gave up 3 bases and J gave up 8 bases; unmatched junction bases: 9. The CDR3 spells CASSLYGQGGDEQFF. CDR3 coding DNA: TGTGCCAGCAGTTTGTACGGACAGGGAGGAGATGAGCAGTTCTTC.

For the CDR3, the DNA is TGTGCCAGCTCACCGACCTCAACTAATGAAAAACTGTTTTTT. It specifies CASSPTSTNEKLFF. J is TRBJ1-4 and V is TRBV18; no firm D call. V lost 3 bases and J 0 bases, leaving 5 bases between the germline ends. The CDR3 totals 14 residues. In germline, CDR1 is KGHSH, CDR2 LQKENI.

This clone was observed a handful of times. V is TRBV27 and J is TRBJ2-7; TRBD2 agrees at 13 bases. This CDR3 region has 14 residues. From germline, CDR1 is MNHEY and CDR2 SMNVEV (reference sequence). J gave up 2 bases and V 6 bases, and 1 base lay outside the gene matches. This chain's CDR3 is CASSTSGRAYEQYF. CDR3 nucleotide sequence: TGTGCCAGCAGCACTAGCGGGAGGGCCTACGAGCAGTACTTC.

This clone is categorized as large. The chain has TRBV7-2 and TRBJ1-2; 7 bases are shared with TRBD1. After removal of 6 bases from V and 4 bases from J, the junction contained 14 bases not matched to a gene. Germline CDR1 SGHTA, CDR2 FQGNSA. The CDR3 has 16 residues. CDR3 bases: TGTGCCAGCAGTCCAAACCCCCCGACAGGGATCTATGGCTACACCTTC. Protein: CASSPNPPTGIYGYTF.

A few counts support this clone. The chain uses TRBV28 and TRBJ2-1; possibly TRBD2 for D (7 bases). Germline CDR1 MDHEN, CDR2 SYDVKM. The CDR3 is 16 residues long. The ends were cut back, 2 bases at V and 7 bases at J, with 18 bases in the middle. CDR3 in amino acids: CASSLRGRAGLNEQFF. CDR3 sequence (DNA): TGTGCCAGCAGTTTAAGGGGGAGGGCAGGTTTGAATGAGCAGTTCTTC.

In its sample, this clone ranks as large. The chain joins TRBV2 to TRBJ2-3, with TRBD1 matching over 7 bases. V lost 7 bases, J lost 4 bases, and 8 bases stayed unmatched. CDR3 size: 14 residues. Germline V lookup: CDR1 SNHLY, CDR2 FYNNEI. Written as DNA, the CDR3 is TGTGCCAGCAACCTGGACAGGTCAGCAGATACGCAGTATTTT. Residues: CASNLDRSADTQYF.

In DNA, the CDR3 is TGTGCCAGCAGTGAGTTCGTGAACACTGAAGCTTTCTTT. It is translated as CASSEFVNTEAFF. V usage is TRBV2 and J usage is TRBJ1-1; no reliable D call. CDR3 length: 13 amino acids. Trimming cost V 3 bases and J 0 bases, with 5 bases left between them. The germline V gene has CDR1 SNHLY and CDR2 FYNNEI.

The chain couples TRBV4-2 to TRBJ1-2; D is possibly TRBD1 (5 bases). V lost 2 bases and J 2 bases, leaving 9 bases between the germline ends. The CDR3 totals 14 residues. Germline-derived CDR1 and CDR2 are LGHNA and YNFKEQ. The CDR3 nucleotides read TGTGCCAGCAGCCAAAACGAGGGGAACTATGGCTACACCTTC. Amino acids: CASSQNEGNYGYTF.

This chain connects TRBV6-6 to TRBJ1-1; D remains ambiguous. This CDR3 region has 15 residues. Germline loops: CDR1 MNHNY, CDR2 SVGAGI (reference sequence). Trimming stripped 5 bases from V and 1 base from J, with 14 bases between. The CDR3 DNA reads TGTGCCAGCAGTCTAAGGTCCCGGCAGAACACTGAAGCTTTCTTT. Its protein is CASSLRSRQNTEAFF.

V gene TRBV6-1 combines with J gene TRBJ2-2; 7 nucleotides agree with TRBD2. With V trimmed by 2 bases and J by 3 bases, 0 bases remained unmatched. There are 14 residues in the CDR3. The germline gives CDR1 MNHNS, CDR2 SASEGT. Here the CDR3 DNA reads TGTGCCAGCAGTGAACTAGCGGACACCGGGGAGCTGTTTTTT. Protein product: CASSELADTGELFF.

The chain has TRBV19 and TRBJ1-5; D gene ambiguous. Trimming shortened V by 3 bases and J by 1 base, and 7 bases separated the two germline ends. This CDR3 comprises 14 residues. Germline CDR1 and CDR2: LNHDA and SQIVND (reference sequence). In nucleotides, the CDR3 is TGTGCCAGTAGTATTAAGGACAGCAATCAGCCCCAGCATTTT. This gives the protein CASSIKDSNQPQHF.

The V and J genes are TRBV5-6 and TRBJ1-2; D call uncertain. Germline V gene data show CDR1 as SGHDT and CDR2 as YYEEEE. Trimming removed 1 base from V and 0 bases from J, with 4 bases in between. This CDR3 region has 13 residues. In DNA form, the CDR3 reads TGTGCCAGCAGCTTGACAGCTAACTATGGCTACACCTTC. It codes for CASSLTANYGYTF. Complete variable domain (other parts from reference TRBV5-6 and TRBJ1-2): DAGVTQSPTHLIKTRGQQVTLRCSPKSGHDTVSWYQQALGQGPQFIFQYYEEEERQRGNFPDRFSGHQFPNYSSELNVNALLLGDSALYLCASSLTANYGYTFGSGTRLTVV.

The chain recombines TRBV6-5 with TRBJ1-2; weak D call: TRBD1 (6 bases). CDR1 and CDR2 from the germline V gene are MNHEY and SVGAGI. The CDR3 covers 15 residues. The V end was cut by 4 bases, the J end by 7 bases, with 19 bases between. CDR3 DNA sequence: TGTGCCAGCAGTTCCACCTCGACAGGACTTAGTGGCTACACCTTC. Translation: CASSSTSTGLSGYTF.

The rearrangement joins TRBV19 to TRBJ1-2, with 7 bases aligning to TRBD1. V lost 8 bases and J lost 3; bases outside the gene matches: 9. Germline V gene data show CDR1 as LNHDA and CDR2 as SQIVND (reference sequence). CDR3 length: 14 residues. The CDR3 loop reads CASSTGSTYYGYTF. CDR3 in DNA: TGTGCCAGTTCGACAGGGTCGACTTACTATGGCTACACCTTC.

The chain carries TRBV11-2 and TRBJ2-7; 7 bases map to TRBD1. CDR1 and CDR2 from the germline V gene are SGHAT and FQNNGV. With 5 bases clipped from V and 0 bases from J, the junction kept 7 bases outside the gene matches. The length of the CDR3 is 15 residues. CDR3 loop: CASSPLTGSSYEQYF. The DNA for the CDR3 is TGTGCCAGCAGCCCCCTGACAGGGAGCTCCTACGAGCAGTACTTC.

J is TRBJ1-6 and V is TRBV27; D may be TRBD1 (6 bases). CDR3 length: 15 residues. Trimming took 3 bases from V and 6 from J, leaving 12 bases between them. CDR1 and CDR2 (germline): MNHEY, SMNVEV (reference sequence). The CDR3 DNA reads TGTGCCAGCAGTTTGGGGGGACACCTTAATTCACCCCTCCACTTT. Translation gives CASSLGGHLNSPLHF.

This chain links TRBV15 with TRBJ1-2, with TRBD1 as a possible D gene (6 bases). The CDR3 extends over 13 amino acids. Germline V gene sequence: CDR1 LNHNV, CDR2 YYDKDF (reference sequence). Between the trimmed V and J ends, which lost 5 bases and 4 bases, there was a span of 11 bases. The CDR3 here is CATSGTQGYGYTF. Written as DNA, the CDR3 is TGTGCCACCAGCGGAACACAGGGCTATGGCTACACCTTC.

This rearrangement joins TRBV6-5 to TRBJ1-3; D is possibly TRBD1 (5 bases). The CDR3 spans 14 residues. Trimming left V 5 bases short and J 4 bases short, with 12 bases between. In germline, CDR1 is MNHEY, CDR2 SVGAGI. The CDR3 protein is CASSGGALGNTIYF. CDR3 DNA: TGTGCCAGCAGTGGAGGGGCCCTGGGAAACACCATATATTTT.

This sequence joins TRBV5-1 and TRBJ1-2, with 7 bases aligning to TRBD1. Losses at the gene ends were 0 bases for V and 0 bases for J; bases not matched to a gene: 2. The CDR3 extends over 15 amino acids. The V gene's germline CDR1 is SGHRS and CDR2 YFSETQ. The CDR3 loop is CASSLAGTANYGYTF. CDR3 DNA sequence: TGCGCCAGCAGCTTGGCCGGGACAGCTAACTATGGCTACACCTTC.

The CDR3 is CASSTGNWGETQYF. The CDR3 coding sequence is TGTGCCAGTAGCACAGGGAATTGGGGCGAGACCCAGTACTTC. This rearrangement joins TRBV19 to TRBJ2-5; the D gene is possibly TRBD1 (6 bases). Germline CDR1 reads LNHDA; CDR2 reads SQIVND (reference sequence). This CDR3 spans 14 amino acids. Trimming shortened V by 6 bases and J by 5 bases, and 16 bases separated the two germline ends.

This clone was recorded a few times. V usage is TRBV11-1 and J usage is TRBJ2-1; possible D gene TRBD1, 6 bases. The CDR3 is 13 residues long. The germline V gene has CDR1 SGHAT and CDR2 FQDESV (reference sequence). V shed 1 base and J shed 8 bases, with 9 bases lying between them. CDR3 bases: TGTGCCAGCAGCTTAGGACAGGAGGATGAGCAGTTCTTC. The encoded protein is CASSLGQEDEQFF.

The chain couples TRBV4-3 to TRBJ2-7, with 7 positions matching TRBD1. With 4 bases clipped from V and 1 base from J, the junction kept 10 bases outside the gene matches. Germline CDR1 and CDR2: LGHNA and YSLEER. CDR3 length equals 16 residues. In DNA form, the CDR3 reads TGCGCCAGCAGCCCTTCGGGAACAGGGGAGTCCTACGAGCAGTACTTC. Translation gives CASSPSGTGESYEQYF.

The CDR3, as DNA: TGTGCCAGCAGCCAAGATAAAACAGTCAAGGGCTATGGCTACACCTTC. It is translated as CASSQDKTVKGYGYTF. The rearrangement links TRBV4-2 to TRBJ1-2, with D unclear. There are 16 residues in the CDR3. Germline CDR1 reads LGHNA; CDR2 reads YNFKEQ. Trimming removed 0 bases from V and 4 bases from J, with 15 bases in between.

A word on this clone: Sequence at one end of the junction differs from germline and may be a read error. The V gene is TRBV10-3, the J gene TRBJ2-7, with D possibly TRBD1 on 5 matching bases. Germline V CDR1 and CDR2: ENHRY, SYGVKD. CDR3 size: 16 residues. This CDR3 is CASSFSWTHQSYEQYF. The CDR3 coding sequence is TGTGCCAGCAGTTTTTCCTGGACACATCAATCCTACGAGCAGTACTTC.

The chain has TRBV7-9 and TRBJ2-3; 14 nucleotides align to TRBD2. Trimming removed 4 bases from V and 5 bases from J; junction bases left unmatched: 5. In germline, CDR1 is SEHNR, CDR2 FQNEAQ (reference sequence). This CDR3 is 16 amino acids long. DNA for the CDR3: TGTGCCAGCAGCTCGGGACTAGCGGGAGCCCTAGATACGCAGTATTTT. Translated: CASSSGLAGALDTQYF.